This TCR beta chain was observed in a study of post-analysis software for immune sequencing data. Unique molecular identifiers were present in the TCR beta cDNA libraries. MiXCR, run by TCRdb on the PCR reads, gives a single entry per CDR3 protein. The sample has approximately 350,000 distinct CDR3 sequences; 30% to 45% are singletons. This clonotype has a handful of counts. Its antigen is currently unknown. General observations from the study: Compared with controls, patients had more of about five TRBV segments, including TRBV5-6, TRBV5-1 and TRBV20-1.

CDR1 and CDR2 (germline): SGHTA, FQGNSA. Trimming stripped 4 bases from V and 1 base from J, with 11 bases between. The CDR3 is 15 amino acids. The sample taken for sequencing was blood. The rearrangement joins TRBV7-2 to TRBJ1-5, with D possibly being TRBD1 (5 bases). The TCR originated in a girl aged 5-17 years with multiple sclerosis. The CDR3 loop reads CASSSYSGSNQPQHF. In DNA, the CDR3 is TGTGCCAGCAGCTCCTATTCAGGGAGCAATCAGCCCCAGCATTTT. Full variable domain (missing parts from reference TRBV7-2 and TRBJ1-5): GAGVSQSPSNKVTEKGKDVELRCDPISGHTALYWYRQSLGQGLEFLIYFQGNSAPDKSGLPSDRFSAERTGGSVSTLTIQRTQQEDSAVYLCASSSYSGSNQPQHFGDGTRLSIL.